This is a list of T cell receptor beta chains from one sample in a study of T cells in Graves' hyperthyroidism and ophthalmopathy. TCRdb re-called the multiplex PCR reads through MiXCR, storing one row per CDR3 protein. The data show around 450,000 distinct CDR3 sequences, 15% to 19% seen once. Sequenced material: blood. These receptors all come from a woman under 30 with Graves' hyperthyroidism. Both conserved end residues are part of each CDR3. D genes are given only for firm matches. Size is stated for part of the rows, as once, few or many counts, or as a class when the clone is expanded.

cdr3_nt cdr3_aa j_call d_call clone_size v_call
TGCAGTGCTAGTCTATGGGGGACAGGCCAAACCGAAGCTTTCTTT CSASLWGTGQTEAFF TRBJ1-1 TRBD1 NA TRBV20-1
TGTGCCTGGAGTGTCGACCCCTGGACTGGAAACACCATATATTTT CAWSVDPWTGNTIYF TRBJ1-3 NA many TRBV30
TGTGCCAGCAGCTTAGGGGGGGGGTGGCCCTACAATGAGCAGTTCTTC CASSLGGGWPYNEQFF TRBJ2-1 TRBD2 NA TRBV7-2
TGTGCCAGCAGTTTCGACAGCGTAGGCTCCTACGAGCAGTACTTC CASSFDSVGSYEQYF TRBJ2-7 NA NA TRBV2
TGTGCCAGCAGGTCACAGGGCCGGGCCAAAAACATTCAGTACTTC CASRSQGRAKNIQYF TRBJ2-4 NA many TRBV2
TGTGCCAGTAGTCAGAGTCGGCGGGAGGGCCTTTACGAGCAGTACTTC CASSQSRREGLYEQYF TRBJ2-7 TRBD2 many TRBV19
TGTGCCAGTAGTATAGATAATTCCGAACAAGAGACCCAGTACTTC CASSIDNSEQETQYF TRBJ2-5 NA NA TRBV19
TGTGCCAGCAGTTACTCGTTCACAGGATATTTTAATGAAAAACTGTTTTTT CASSYSFTGYFNEKLFF TRBJ1-4 NA many TRBV6-5
TGTGCCAGCAGAGCTGTCGGGGTCGACGAGCAGTACTTC CASRAVGVDEQYF TRBJ2-7 NA many TRBV6-2/TRBV6-3
TGTGCCAGCAGTTTAAATGCTGGCAGGCGGGGTTCACCCCTCCACTTT CASSLNAGRRGSPLHF TRBJ1-6 NA many TRBV12-3/TRBV12-4
TGCGCCAGCAGCTTGGAAGGCCGTGGGGACGAGCAGTACTTC CASSLEGRGDEQYF TRBJ2-7 NA NA TRBV5-1
TGTGCCAGCAGCTTGACAGTTAATTCACCCCTCCACTTT CASSLTVNSPLHF TRBJ1-6 NA few TRBV11-3
TGTGCCAGCAGCCAAGGAGCGGGAGGAGGCTACGAGCAGTACTTC CASSQGAGGGYEQYF TRBJ2-7 TRBD2 NA TRBV3-1
TGCGCCAGCAGCTTTTCAGGGGGGAGCACGCTTCCAGATACGCAGTATTTT CASSFSGGSTLPDTQYF TRBJ2-3 NA many TRBV5-1
TGTGCCAGCAGCACCCCCGGGGAGCTGTTTTTT CASSTPGELFF TRBJ2-2 NA many TRBV7-9
TGTGCCACCACCAGTGAGGGCAATGAGCAGTTCTTC CATTSEGNEQFF TRBJ2-1 NA many TRBV12-3/TRBV12-4
TGTGCCAGCAGTCGGGGGACAGGGGGCTATGGCTACACCTTC CASSRGTGGYGYTF TRBJ1-2 TRBD1 many TRBV6-1
TGTGCCAGCAGCTCAAGGGGCCTAGGCTTTTTCGAGCAGTACTTC CASSSRGLGFFEQYF TRBJ2-7 NA many TRBV11-2
TGCAGTGCTGGGGGTATAGTCGGGGACGAGCAGTACTTC CSAGGIVGDEQYF TRBJ2-7 NA many TRBV20-1
TGTGCCATCAGTGAGGAGGGTTCAAGGGGCTACACCTTC CAISEEGSRGYTF TRBJ1-2 NA many TRBV10-3
TGTGCCACCAGTGATCCCCGGTCAGGGGGCCAAAGTGAGCAGTTCTTC CATSDPRSGGQSEQFF TRBJ2-1 TRBD1 many TRBV24-1
TGTGCCAGCAGCTCCTACTCCCAGGGAGCGGCTAATGAAAAACTGTTTTTT CASSSYSQGAANEKLFF TRBJ1-4 NA many TRBV28
TGTGCCAGCGGAGCGGGCAATCAGCCCCAGCATTTT CASGAGNQPQHF TRBJ1-5 NA many TRBV3-1
TGTGCCAGCTCGGCACGACAGGCCTACCAAGAGACCCAGTACTTC CASSARQAYQETQYF TRBJ2-5 NA many TRBV18
TGTGCCAGTAGCACCACGACAGGGGACACTCCAACTAATGAAAAACTGTTTTTT CASSTTTGDTPTNEKLFF TRBJ1-4 TRBD1 few TRBV19
TGTGCCTGGGACAGGGTCGGGCCTGAAAAACTGTTTTTT CAWDRVGPEKLFF TRBJ1-4 TRBD1 many TRBV30
TGTGCCAGCAGCCCTGGGACTAGTGCGCAGTATTTT CASSPGTSAQYF TRBJ2-3 TRBD2 NA TRBV11-3
TGTGCCAGCAGCTTCCCCCCGGGAGAGACCCAGTACTTC CASSFPPGETQYF TRBJ2-5 NA many TRBV7-2
TGTGCCAGCAGTGAAGCCCCGGGACAGGGAGGTTTCAATCAGCCCCAGCATTTT CASSEAPGQGGFNQPQHF TRBJ1-5 TRBD1 NA TRBV2
TGCAGTGCCCTTAATAGGCAGAGGTCACTGGAGGGCTACACCTTC CSALNRQRSLEGYTF TRBJ1-2 NA many TRBV20-1
TGTGCCAGCACCTTACTGGAGACAGGGTTTGGCGACGAGCAGTACTTC CASTLLETGFGDEQYF TRBJ2-7 TRBD1 many TRBV6-1
TGCGCCAGCAGCCCCAGGACCGGGTCTATGAACACTGAAGCTTTCTTT CASSPRTGSMNTEAFF TRBJ1-1 NA many TRBV5-1
TGTGCCAGCAGCCACGGGGCCAATGAGCAGTTCTTC CASSHGANEQFF TRBJ2-1 NA NA TRBV3-1
TGTGCCAGCAGAGACGAACCGACAGGGGCCTACAATGAGCAGTTCTTC CASRDEPTGAYNEQFF TRBJ2-1 TRBD1 NA TRBV5-4
TGTGCCAGCAGGGCTCGAGGTTATAGCAATCAGCCCCAGCATTTT CASRARGYSNQPQHF TRBJ1-5 NA NA TRBV2